This passage covers 29 T cell receptor beta chains from one sample sequenced in a study of identical twins (dated by TCRdb to about 2016). Libraries were constructed by 5' RACE. These reads were obtained on an Illumina HiSeq 2000. The public sequencing data were trimmed at Q25 with fastp and processed into clonotypes with MiXCR by TCRdb, which kept only in-frame beta chains. Identical CDR3 protein sequences are pooled into one entry, listed with their most common genes and DNA. This sample has about 730,000 distinct CDR3 sequences in its table, and around 20% of those were observed once. The ten largest clones capture more than 4% of the sample. These data were also filed under a second study, of T cells expressing NK-cell markers.

Input material: PBMCs. The receptors here all came from a woman younger than 35 in good health.

The chain combines TRBV24-1 with TRBJ2-7; 9 nucleotides align to TRBD1. J gave up 5 bases and V 2 bases, and 9 bases lay outside the gene matches. CDR1 is KGHDR and CDR2 is SFDVKD in the germline V gene. The CDR3 extends over 16 amino acids. CDR3 sequence reads: CATSDSTGGAVHEQYF. CDR3 DNA: TGTGCCACCAGTGATTCTACAGGGGGCGCGGTTCACGAGCAGTACTTC.

In this sample, this clonotype turned up once. The chain uses TRBV20-1 and TRBJ2-7; D unclear. V lost 2 bases, J lost 3 bases, and 17 bases lay in between. The CDR3 loop spans 15 amino acids. Germline CDR1 is DFQATT and CDR2 is SNEGSKA (reference sequence). The CDR3 region has the DNA TGCAGTGCTAGACATAACTGGGGTGACGACTACGAGCAGTACTTC. It yields the protein CSARHNWGDDYEQYF.

This clonotype showed up many times. The chain combines TRBV5-1 with TRBJ2-3, with no clear D. The CDR3 contains 14 residues. Germline-derived CDR1 and CDR2 are SGHRS and YFSETQ. V was cut by 4 bases and J by 6 bases, with 15 bases left in between. The CDR3 protein is CASSPRPEPDTQYF. The CDR3 bases are TGCGCCAGCAGCCCCAGGCCCGAACCCGATACGCAGTATTTT. Looking up the rest from reference TRBV5-1 and TRBJ2-3 gives the full variable domain: KAGVTQTPRYLIKTRGQQVTLSCSPISGHRSVSWYQQTPGQGLQFLFEYFSETQRNKGNFPGRFSGRQFSNSRSEMNVSTLELGDSALYLCASSPRPEPDTQYFGPGTRLTVL.

The chain is built from TRBV9 and TRBJ2-2; D may match TRBD1 or TRBD2 (5 bases each). CDR1 is SGDLS, CDR2 YYNGEE, per germline. There are 14 residues in the CDR3. Trimming cost V 0 bases and J 11 bases, with 14 bases left between them. CDR3 region: CASSVDVGERELFF. The CDR3 nucleotides read TGTGCCAGCAGCGTAGATGTGGGGGAGCGAGAGCTGTTTTTT. The full variable domain, in which reference TRBV9 and TRBJ2-2 provide the parts outside the CDR3, is DSGVTQTPKHLITATGQRVTLRCSPRSGDLSVYWYQQSLDQGLQFLIQYYNGEERAKGNILERFSAQQFPDLHSELNLSSLELGDSALYFCASSVDVGERELFFGEGSRLTVL.

The CDR3 sequence is CASSKPGLAAKETQYF. CDR3 nucleotide sequence: TGCGCCAGCAGCAAGCCGGGACTAGCGGCAAAAGAGACCCAGTACTTC. The chain joins TRBV5-1 to TRBJ2-5, with 11 bases lining up with TRBD2. CDR3 length: 16 residues. With 4 bases clipped from V and 3 bases from J, the junction kept 8 bases outside the gene matches. Germline V CDR1 and CDR2: SGHRS, YFSETQ.

This clonotype occurred a few times. The chain employs TRBV5-6 and TRBJ1-1; no reliable D call. Germline assignment: CDR1 SGHDT and CDR2 YYEEEE. There are 12 residues in the CDR3. V lost 6 bases to trimming and J lost 1 base, with 7 bases between them. DNA for the CDR3: TGTGCCAGCATGAATGAGAACACTGAAGCTTTCTTT. Its protein product is CASMNENTEAFF.

The genes are TRBV18 and TRBJ2-1, with TRBD2 matching 9 bases. Looked up from germline, CDR1 is KGHSH and CDR2 is LQKENI. The ends lost 2 bases at V and 7 bases at J; junction bases unmatched: 9. The CDR3 spans 16 residues. The CDR3 protein is CASSPSSGMSGNEQFF. CDR3 in DNA: TGTGCCAGCTCACCATCTAGCGGGATGTCGGGGAATGAGCAGTTCTTC.

This chain links TRBV12-3 or TRBV12-4 with TRBJ2-5, with a possible D match to TRBD2 (6 bases). Trimming stripped 6 bases from V and 5 bases from J, with 13 bases between. This CDR3 spans 13 amino acids. The CDR3 loop is CASRGTLRETQYF. The CDR3 region has the DNA TGTGCCAGCAGGGGGACTTTGCGGGAGACCCAGTACTTC.

The gene calls are TRBV7-9 and TRBJ2-3, with a weak D call TRBD1 (6 bases). CDR3 length: 15 amino acids. The V and J ends lost 7 bases and 4 bases respectively, with 18 bases between them. The germline V gene encodes CDR1 SEHNR and CDR2 FQNEAQ (reference sequence). The CDR3 region has the DNA TGTGCCAGCACAACAGGGTCGTCCAAGGCAGATACGCAGTATTTT. It yields the protein CASTTGSSKADTQYF.

In its sample, this clonotype was seen many times. The J gene is TRBJ1-2, the V gene TRBV6-1; 7 bases align to TRBD1. After removal of 7 bases from V and 7 bases from J, the junction contained 9 bases not matched to a gene. The CDR3 runs 13 residues. From germline, CDR1 is MNHNS and CDR2 SASEGT. As DNA, the CDR3 is TGTGCCAGCACCGAAGGGTCAGGGGGTGGCTACACCTTC. This sequence encodes CASTEGSGGGYTF.

This clonotype was detected only a few times. The V gene is TRBV5-8, the J gene TRBJ1-5; D not certain. Germline-derived CDR1 and CDR2 are SGHTS and YDEGEE. V lost 1 base, J lost 7 bases, and 6 bases lay in between. This CDR3 is 12 amino acids long. This chain's CDR3 is CASSLFQQPQHF. Written as DNA, the CDR3 is TGTGCCAGCAGCTTGTTTCAACAGCCCCAGCATTTT.

The CDR3 loop reads CASWLAGANTGELFF. CDR3 sequence (DNA): TGTGCCAGCTGGCTAGCGGGCGCGAACACCGGGGAGCTGTTTTTT. The chain uses TRBV6-2 or TRBV6-3 and TRBJ2-2; 8 bases agree with TRBD2. There are 15 residues in the CDR3. The germline gives CDR1 MNHEY, CDR2 SVGEGT. V gave up 8 bases and J gave up 0 bases; unmatched junction bases: 5.

The chain recombines TRBV6-1 with TRBJ1-2; D uncertain. V lost 2 bases and J lost 12, with 7 bases in between. CDR1 MNHNS and CDR2 SASEGT come from the germline V gene. The CDR3 loop spans 10 amino acids. Here the CDR3 reads CASSEHQDTF. CDR3 bases: TGTGCCAGCAGTGAACACCAGGACACCTTC.

The genes are TRBV5-1 and TRBJ2-3; either TRBD1 or TRBD2 may supply D (5 bases each). Germline V gene lookup returns CDR1 SGHRS and CDR2 YFSETQ. This CDR3 has 15 residues. V was trimmed by 4 bases and J by 0 bases, leaving 12 bases between them. CDR3 region: CASSLRDGSTDTQYF. The CDR3 bases are TGCGCCAGCAGCCTCCGGGACGGGAGCACAGATACGCAGTATTTT.

The chain joins TRBV12-5 to TRBJ2-3, with a tentative D call TRBD2 (5 bases). Trimming removed 11 bases from V and 3 bases from J, with 18 bases in between. The CDR3 extends over 14 amino acids. CDR1 is LGHNT, CDR2 FRNRAP, per germline. The CDR3 sequence: CAHPIPPGTDTQYF. In nucleotides, the CDR3 is TGTGCTCACCCAATCCCACCGGGGACAGATACGCAGTATTTT.

The J gene is TRBJ2-1, the V gene TRBV9; D is ambiguous. The germline V gene has CDR1 SGDLS and CDR2 YYNGEE. The CDR3 is 16 residues long. Trimming took off 6 bases at V and 7 bases at J, with 23 bases between the two ends. The CDR3 DNA is TGTGCCAGCAACCTGGGCGCGGCCGTGTTTGGAAATGAGCAGTTCTTC. Translation: CASNLGAAVFGNEQFF.

This clonotype was observed a few times. The rearrangement links TRBV5-1 to TRBJ2-1; 7 bases fit TRBD2. This CDR3 spans 16 amino acids. Germline CDR1 reads SGHRS; CDR2 reads YFSETQ. Trimming removed 7 bases from V and 10 bases from J; junction bases left unmatched: 20. CDR3 residues: CASSPSTGTTSREQFF. The CDR3, as DNA: TGCGCCAGCTCGCCCTCCACCGGGACTACAAGCCGCGAGCAGTTCTTC.

The rearrangement links TRBV12-3 or TRBV12-4 to TRBJ1-5; a possible D gene is TRBD1 (6 bases). V was clipped by 5 bases and J by 0 bases, with 14 bases between them. The CDR3 loop spans 16 amino acids. The CDR3 coding sequence is TGTGCCAGCAGTCCCACGGGACAACATAGCAATCAGCCCCAGCATTTT. It codes for CASSPTGQHSNQPQHF.

In this sample, this clonotype turned up a few times. The CDR3 region has the DNA TGTGCCCCACCGGGACTAGCGGGCTACGAGCAGTACTTC. Translated, it gives CAPPGLAGYEQYF. The chain combines TRBV7-9 with TRBJ2-7, with TRBD2 identical over 12 bases. CDR1 SEHNR and CDR2 FQNEAQ come from the germline V gene (reference sequence). V was clipped by 11 bases and J by 3 bases; unmatched bases: 5. The CDR3 is 13 residues long.

CDR3 sequence: CASSEEGDEQYF. The CDR3 region has the DNA TGTGCCAGCAGCGAAGAGGGTGACGAGCAGTACTTC. This rearrangement joins TRBV9 to TRBJ2-7; TRBD2 is a possible D gene (5 bases). The germline V gene encodes CDR1 SGDLS and CDR2 YYNGEE. The CDR3 is made up of 12 amino acids. V was cut by 3 bases and J by 5 bases, with 9 bases left in between.

The CDR3 DNA follows: TGTGCCAGCAGTTTGACAGTACCCTGGGAGCAGTACTTC. Its translation is CASSLTVPWEQYF. This chain connects TRBV12-3 or TRBV12-4 to TRBJ2-7, with D tentatively TRBD1 (5 bases). The germline V and J ends were trimmed by 3 bases and 7 bases, with 13 bases remaining between them. The CDR3 totals 13 residues.

The gene calls are TRBV9 and TRBJ2-5; no clear D gene. Germline V gene sequence: CDR1 SGDLS, CDR2 YYNGEE. V shed 3 bases and J shed 1 base, with 13 bases lying between them. This CDR3 comprises 15 residues. In DNA form, the CDR3 reads TGTGCCAGCAGCGCGTGGGGATCCCCCCAAGAGACCCAGTACTTC. It is translated as CASSAWGSPQETQYF.

This chain uses TRBV5-1 with TRBJ2-3; 7 bases agree with TRBD2. This CDR3 spans 15 amino acids. Germline V gene lookup returns CDR1 SGHRS and CDR2 YFSETQ. Trimming removed 4 bases from V and 2 bases from J; junction bases left unmatched: 7. The CDR3 region is CASSIGGSLTDTQYF. The CDR3 DNA reads TGCGCCAGCAGCATCGGGGGGTCGCTCACAGATACGCAGTATTTT. The full variable domain, completed using reference TRBV5-1 and TRBJ2-3, is KAGVTQTPRYLIKTRGQQVTLSCSPISGHRSVSWYQQTPGQGLQFLFEYFSETQRNKGNFPGRFSGRQFSNSRSEMNVSTLELGDSALYLCASSIGGSLTDTQYFGPGTRLTVL.

This clonotype showed up just a few times. This rearrangement joins TRBV12-3 or TRBV12-4 to TRBJ2-2, with unresolved D. V was pared by 3 bases and J by 8 bases, with 7 bases between. CDR3 size: 12 residues. The CDR3 nucleotides are TGTGCCAGCAGTTTGCTGAAGGGGGAGCTGTTTTTT. This gives the protein CASSLLKGELFF.

This clonotype was seen only a few times. The chain recombines TRBV7-9 with TRBJ2-7; D might be TRBD1 (6 bases). V shed 5 bases and J shed 3 bases, with 11 bases lying between them. This CDR3 is built from 13 residues. The V gene's germline CDR1 is SEHNR and CDR2 FQNEAQ (reference sequence). This CDR3 is CASSIPGDYEQYF. The CDR3 coding sequence is TGTGCCAGCAGCATCCCAGGGGACTACGAGCAGTACTTC.

The chain links TRBV18 to TRBJ2-1, with D possibly called TRBD1 or TRBD2 (5 bases each). V lost 0 bases and J 9 bases, leaving 15 bases between the germline ends. Germline V gene data show CDR1 as KGHSH and CDR2 as LQKENI. This CDR3 has 15 residues. The CDR3 is CASSPPTAALGEQFF. CDR3 DNA: TGTGCCAGCTCACCACCGACAGCGGCCCTGGGTGAGCAGTTCTTC. Looking up the rest from reference TRBV18 and TRBJ2-1 gives the full variable domain: NAGVMQNPRHLVRRRGQEARLRCSPMKGHSHVYWYRQLPEEGLKFMVYLQKENIIDESGMPKERFSAEFPKEGPSILRIQQVVRGDSAAYFCASSPPTAALGEQFFGPGTRLTVL.

The CDR3 region is CASSWTGGSLDTQYF. Here the CDR3 DNA reads TGTGCCAGCAGCTGGACAGGGGGCTCTTTGGATACGCAGTATTTT. The gene calls are TRBV11-2 and TRBJ2-3, with TRBD1 identical over 11 bases. This CDR3 has 15 residues. Trimming removed 4 bases from V and 6 bases from J; junction bases left unmatched: 6. CDR1 SGHAT and CDR2 FQNNGV come from the germline V gene.

V and J are TRBV6-1 and TRBJ2-4; maybe TRBD2 (6 bases). The length of the CDR3 is 15 residues. Germline CDR1 reads MNHNS; CDR2 reads SASEGT. Between the trimmed V and J ends, which lost 5 bases and 4 bases, there was a span of 15 bases. CDR3 residues: CASSRDHGGKNIQYF. The DNA for the CDR3 is TGTGCCAGCAGTCGGGATCACGGGGGAAAAAACATTCAGTACTTC.

This clonotype was recorded many times. The chain joins TRBV15 to TRBJ2-1; 8 nucleotides match TRBD2. The CDR3 consists of 16 residues. V lost 1 base to trimming and J lost 3 bases; unmatched junction nucleotides: 5. Germline values: CDR1 LNHNV, CDR2 YYDKDF (reference sequence). CDR3 sequence (DNA): TGTGCCACCAGCAGAGGCGTAGCGGGATTCTACAATGAGCAGTTCTTC. This codes for CATSRGVAGFYNEQFF. Combining the CDR3 with reference TRBV15 and TRBJ2-1 gives the whole variable domain DAMVIQNPRYQVTQFGKPVTLSCSQTLNHNVMYWYQQKSSQAPKLLFHYYDKDFNNEADTPDNFQSRRPNTSFCFLDIRSPGLGDTAMYLCATSRGVAGFYNEQFFGPGTRLTVL.